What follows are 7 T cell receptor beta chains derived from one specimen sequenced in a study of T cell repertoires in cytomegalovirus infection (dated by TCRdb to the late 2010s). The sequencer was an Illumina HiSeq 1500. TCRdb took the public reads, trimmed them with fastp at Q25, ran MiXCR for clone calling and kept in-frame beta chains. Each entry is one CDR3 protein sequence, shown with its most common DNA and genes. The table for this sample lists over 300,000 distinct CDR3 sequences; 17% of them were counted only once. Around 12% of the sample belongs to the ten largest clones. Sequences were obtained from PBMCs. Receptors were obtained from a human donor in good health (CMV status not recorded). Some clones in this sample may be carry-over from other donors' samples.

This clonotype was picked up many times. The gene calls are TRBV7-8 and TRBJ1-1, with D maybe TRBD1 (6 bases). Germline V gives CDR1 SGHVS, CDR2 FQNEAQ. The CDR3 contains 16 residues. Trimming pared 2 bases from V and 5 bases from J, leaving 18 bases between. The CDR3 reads CASSLQPPRGGTEAFF. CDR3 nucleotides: TGTGCCAGCAGCTTACAACCCCCCAGGGGAGGAACTGAAGCTTTCTTT.

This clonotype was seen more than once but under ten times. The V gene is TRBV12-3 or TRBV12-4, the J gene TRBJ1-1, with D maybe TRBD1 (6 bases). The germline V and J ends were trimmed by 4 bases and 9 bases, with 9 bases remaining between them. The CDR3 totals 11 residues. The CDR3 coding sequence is TGTGCCAGCAGTTGGACAGATAAAGCTTTCTTT. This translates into CASSWTDKAFF.

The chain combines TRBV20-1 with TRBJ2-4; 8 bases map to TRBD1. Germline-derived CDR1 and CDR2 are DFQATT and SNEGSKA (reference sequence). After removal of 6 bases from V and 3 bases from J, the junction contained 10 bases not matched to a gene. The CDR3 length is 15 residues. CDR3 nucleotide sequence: TGCAGTGCCACGACAGGGGTTTCGGGCAAAAACATTCAGTACTTC. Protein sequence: CSATTGVSGKNIQYF.

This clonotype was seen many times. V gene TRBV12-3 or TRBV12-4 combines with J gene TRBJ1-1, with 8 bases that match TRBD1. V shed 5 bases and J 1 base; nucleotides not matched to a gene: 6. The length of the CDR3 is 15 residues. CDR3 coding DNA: TGTGCCAGCAGTCTACGGACAGGGCCGAACACTGAAGCTTTCTTT. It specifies CASSLRTGPNTEAFF.

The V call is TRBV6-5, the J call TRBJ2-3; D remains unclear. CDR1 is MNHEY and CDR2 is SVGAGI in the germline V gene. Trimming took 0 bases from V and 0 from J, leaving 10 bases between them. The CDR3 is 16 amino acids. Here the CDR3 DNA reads TGTGCCAGCAGTTACTCTGGGATCCCTAGCACAGATACGCAGTATTTT. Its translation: CASSYSGIPSTDTQYF.

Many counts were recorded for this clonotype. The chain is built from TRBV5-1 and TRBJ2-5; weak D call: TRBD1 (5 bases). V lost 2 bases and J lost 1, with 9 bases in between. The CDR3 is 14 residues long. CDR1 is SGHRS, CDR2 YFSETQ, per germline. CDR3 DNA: TGCGCCAGCAGCTTACTGACAGCCCAAGAGACCCAGTACTTC. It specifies CASSLLTAQETQYF.

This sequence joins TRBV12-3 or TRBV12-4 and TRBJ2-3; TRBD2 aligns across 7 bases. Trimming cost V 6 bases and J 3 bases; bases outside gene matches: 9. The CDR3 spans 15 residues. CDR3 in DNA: TGTGCCAGCAGACCAAGCGGGGTAGGAACAGATACGCAGTATTTT. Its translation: CASRPSGVGTDTQYF.